These 17 T cell receptor beta chains came from one sample sequenced in a study of blood T cells in healthy people across ages (dated by TCRdb to between 2015 and 2016). The protocol used for the library was 5' RACE. Sequencing was performed on an Illumina HiSeq 2500. A second PCR of roughly 7 to 11 cycles was performed with a sample-barcoded 5' primer and a J-beta primer mix. TCRdb passed the public sequencing reads through fastp at Q25 and MiXCR, retaining productive beta sequences. All rows with the same CDR3 protein become a single entry with the most common DNA and genes. Recorded for this sample are approximately 1.5 million distinct CDR3 sequences; roughly two fifths of them occurred a single time. The top ten constitute more than 4% of the sample. The sample consisted of blood. The receptor set was obtained from a woman aged 18-29 years in good health.

V gene TRBV20-1 combines with J gene TRBJ2-7; the D is unclear. CDR1 and CDR2 (germline): DFQATT, SNEGSKA (reference sequence). CDR3 length: 12 amino acids. V was pared by 3 bases and J by 3 bases, with 9 bases between. CDR3 amino acids: CSARDLFYEQYF. CDR3 DNA sequence: TGCAGTGCTAGGGACCTATTCTACGAGCAGTACTTC.

The J gene is TRBJ2-5, the V gene TRBV28; D gene ambiguous. CDR1 and CDR2 (germline): MDHEN, SYDVKM. Trimming left V 2 bases short and J 1 base short, with 8 bases between. This CDR3 region has 14 residues. CDR3 sequence (DNA): TGTGCCAGCAGTTTAGGTGGTCCCCAAGAGACCCAGTACTTC. Protein sequence: CASSLGGPQETQYF.

The rearrangement uses TRBV19 and TRBJ1-2; possible D gene TRBD1, 6 bases. Germline CDR1 reads LNHDA; CDR2 reads SQIVND (reference sequence). This CDR3 is 14 amino acids long. Trimming stripped 9 bases from V and 4 bases from J, with 18 bases between. For the CDR3, the DNA is TGTGCCAGCCACTCAGACAGGAGCATCTATGGCTACACCTTC. Amino acids: CASHSDRSIYGYTF.

This clonotype was seen a handful of times. The chain links TRBV5-1 to TRBJ2-3, with TRBD2 matching over 13 bases. Germline V lookup: CDR1 SGHRS, CDR2 YFSETQ. This CDR3 contains 16 residues. Trimming removed 2 bases from V and 7 bases from J; junction bases left unmatched: 7. Written as DNA, the CDR3 is TGCGCCAGCAGCTTTAGAACTAGCGGGGGGGCGAATACGCAGTATTTT. Its protein product is CASSFRTSGGANTQYF.

This clonotype was counted a few times. The chain couples TRBV12-3 or TRBV12-4 to TRBJ1-5; TRBD1 might be the D (6 bases). This CDR3 region has 14 residues. V was clipped by 7 bases and J by 4 bases, with 14 bases between them. CDR3 sequence reads: CASTTGVVNQPQHF. The CDR3 region has the DNA TGTGCCAGCACGACAGGAGTAGTTAATCAGCCCCAGCATTTT.

This sequence joins TRBV12-3 or TRBV12-4 and TRBJ2-5; D is possibly TRBD2 (5 bases). Trimming pared 6 bases from V and 1 base from J, leaving 27 bases between. The CDR3 is 19 amino acids. The chain's CDR3 is CASRYGNLGKPFVQETQYF. As DNA, the CDR3 is TGTGCCAGCAGATACGGGAATCTGGGAAAACCCTTCGTCCAAGAGACCCAGTACTTC.

This clonotype was counted only a few times. V and J are TRBV28 and TRBJ1-2, with TRBD1 as a possible D gene (5 bases). CDR1 MDHEN and CDR2 SYDVKM come from the germline V gene. CDR3 length: 15 residues. Trimming took 1 base from V and 4 from J, leaving 13 bases between them. The DNA for the CDR3 is TGTGCCAGCAGTTTATTGGGCAGGGTGGCCTATGGCTACACCTTC. Protein sequence: CASSLLGRVAYGYTF.

The V gene is TRBV15, the J gene TRBJ2-5, with D perhaps TRBD2 (5 bases). There are 15 residues in the CDR3. V dropped 2 bases and J dropped 11 bases, with 21 bases sitting between them. Germline CDR1 LNHNV, CDR2 YYDKDF (reference sequence). In DNA, the CDR3 is TGTGCCACCAGCAGATCGTTCATCGGCGACTGGGAGCAGTACTTC. It specifies CATSRSFIGDWEQYF.

The chain recombines TRBV12-3 or TRBV12-4 with TRBJ2-3; D not certain. V gave up 5 bases and J gave up 14 bases, with 14 bases separating them. The CDR3 consists of 11 residues. This CDR3 reads CASSVAGKSYF. The CDR3 nucleotides read TGTGCCAGCAGTGTCGCCGGAAAATCGTATTTT.

CDR3 sequence (DNA): TGTGCCAGCAGTTTCGGAGCGGGAGTTTACGAGCAGTACTTC. Translation gives CASSFGAGVYEQYF. The chain combines TRBV12-3 or TRBV12-4 with TRBJ2-7; 8 bases are shared with TRBD2. The CDR3 contains 14 residues. J lost 4 bases, V lost 3 bases, and 5 bases had no gene match.

This rearrangement joins TRBV9 to TRBJ2-1; weak D call: TRBD1 (6 bases). This CDR3 is built from 15 residues. Germline CDR1 and CDR2: SGDLS and YYNGEE. V was shortened by 4 bases and J by 3 bases, with 14 bases between the two germline ends. For the CDR3, the DNA is TGTGCCAGCAGCTCCAGGCAGGGGCGCTACAATGAGCAGTTCTTC. Translation gives CASSSRQGRYNEQFF.

The rearrangement uses TRBV30 and TRBJ2-7; D perhaps matches TRBD1 (6 bases). TRBJ2-5 explains the end of the DNA better; the J call may be wrong. CDR1 is GTSNPN and CDR2 is SVGIG in the germline V gene (reference sequence). This CDR3 is built from 11 residues. CDR3 sequence (DNA): TGTGCCTGGGCCCAGGGGGAGACCCAGTACTTC. Amino acids: CAWAQGETQYF.

Many counts were recorded for this clonotype. The chain is built from TRBV16 and TRBJ2-7, with 8 bases identical to TRBD1. The V segment lost 4 bases and the J segment 3 bases; nucleotides outside the gene matches: 8. CDR1 and CDR2 (germline): KGHSY, FQNENV. This CDR3 has 15 amino acids. CDR3 residues: CASSPLRTGYYEQYF. Here the CDR3 DNA reads TGTGCCAGCAGCCCTCTAAGGACAGGGTACTACGAGCAGTACTTC.

This clonotype was seen a few times. The V and J genes are TRBV7-9 and TRBJ1-6; possible D gene TRBD1, 5 bases. From germline, CDR1 is SEHNR and CDR2 FQNEAQ (reference sequence). The V and J ends lost 4 bases and 6 bases respectively, with 13 bases between them. CDR3 length equals 15 residues. CDR3 residues: CASSSTGTPNSPLHF. DNA of the CDR3: TGTGCCAGCAGCTCAACAGGAACGCCTAATTCACCCCTCCACTTT.

The chain has TRBV12-3 or TRBV12-4 and TRBJ2-2; TRBD1 agrees at 8 bases. The CDR3 is 15 residues long. Trimming at V came to 2 bases and at J to 3 bases, leaving 2 bases not matched to a gene. In nucleotides, the CDR3 is TGTGCCAGCAGTTTACAGGGGGCGCACACCGGGGAGCTGTTTTTT. This translates into CASSLQGAHTGELFF.

The CDR3 sequence: CASSPPNYRNEQFF. For the CDR3, the DNA is TGTGCCAGCTCACCACCGAACTACAGGAATGAGCAGTTCTTC. J is TRBJ2-1 and V is TRBV18, with a tentative D call TRBD1 (5 bases). Trimming removed 0 bases from V and 7 bases from J, with 10 bases in between. From germline, CDR1 is KGHSH and CDR2 LQKENI. The CDR3 is 14 residues long.

The gene calls are TRBV27 and TRBJ1-2, with 8 bases fitting TRBD1. The J segment lost 6 bases and the V segment lost 2 bases, leaving 5 bases of the junction unmatched. There are 14 residues in the CDR3. The germline V gene encodes CDR1 MNHEY and CDR2 SMNVEV (reference sequence). DNA of the CDR3: TGTGCCAGCAGTTTAACAGGGGGATATGATGGCTACACCTTC. It yields the protein CASSLTGGYDGYTF.